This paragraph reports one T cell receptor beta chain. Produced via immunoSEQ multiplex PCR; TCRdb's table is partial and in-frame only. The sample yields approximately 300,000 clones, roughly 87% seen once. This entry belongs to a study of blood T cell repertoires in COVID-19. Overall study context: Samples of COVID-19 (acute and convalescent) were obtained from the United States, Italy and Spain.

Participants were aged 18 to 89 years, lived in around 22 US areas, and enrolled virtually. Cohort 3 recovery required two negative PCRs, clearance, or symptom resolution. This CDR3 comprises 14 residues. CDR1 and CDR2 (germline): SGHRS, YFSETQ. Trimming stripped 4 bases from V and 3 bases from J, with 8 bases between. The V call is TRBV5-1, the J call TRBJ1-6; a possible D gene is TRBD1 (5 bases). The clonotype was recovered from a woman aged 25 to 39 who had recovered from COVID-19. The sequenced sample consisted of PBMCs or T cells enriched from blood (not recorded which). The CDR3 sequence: CASSGGLYNSPLHF. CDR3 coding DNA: TGCGCCAGCAGCGGGGGACTCTATAATTCACCCCTCCACTTT. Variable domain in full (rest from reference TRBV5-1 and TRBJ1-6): KAGVTQTPRYLIKTRGQQVTLSCSPISGHRSVSWYQQTPGQGLQFLFEYFSETQRNKGNFPGRFSGRQFSNSRSEMNVSTLELGDSALYLCASSGGLYNSPLHFGNGTRLTVT.